Here is one TCR beta chain with its context. Antigen specificity is unknown. The data were taken from a study of T-cell memory formation after mild COVID-19. 5'RACE, which relied on constant-segment primers, yielded TCR alpha and TCR beta cDNA libraries carrying sample barcodes and UMIs. TCRdb ran MiXCR on the 5' RACE reads and lists one entry per CDR3 protein. The sample has 470,000 or so distinct CDR3 sequences, 15% to 25% seen once; the top ten hold 7.5% to 9.5%. Study findings and constraints: Specificity for SARS-CoV-2 was not confirmed among the second-wave clones peaking on day 37. Contracting CD4+ clones sat mainly in CM and EM; CD8+ in EMRA. Clones contracting across day 15 to 85 had a balanced CD4/CD8 profile; later expanding clones leaned CD4+.

Sequences were obtained from PBMCs or a T cell subset sorted from them (not recorded which). The source is an adult woman who had mild COVID-19 (a few samples of this study predate the infection). Cell type and time point are not known.

The CDR3 DNA sequence: TGCGCCAGTATTGGTCAAGCGGGCTTAAACACTGAAGCTTTCTTT. Translating it yields CASIGQAGLNTEAFF. The V call is TRBV5-1, the J call TRBJ1-1; the D is unclear. V lost 8 bases and J 2 bases, leaving 19 bases between the germline ends. Germline lookup yields CDR1 SGHRS and CDR2 YFSETQ. The CDR3 consists of 15 residues.